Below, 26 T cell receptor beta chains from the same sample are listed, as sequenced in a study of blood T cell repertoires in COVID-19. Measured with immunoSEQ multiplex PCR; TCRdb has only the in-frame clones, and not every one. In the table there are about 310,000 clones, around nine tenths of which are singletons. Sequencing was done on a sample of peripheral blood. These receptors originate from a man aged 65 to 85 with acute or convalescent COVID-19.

The CDR3 region has the DNA TGTGCCAGCAGAGCGGAAGGGGGAAATTCACCCCTCCACTTT. Its translation: CASRAEGGNSPLHF. The chain uses TRBV2 and TRBJ1-6; a possible D gene is TRBD1 (6 bases). Trimming cost V 6 bases and J 7 bases, with 13 bases left between them. Germline V gene lookup returns CDR1 SNHLY and CDR2 FYNNEI. This CDR3 is built from 14 residues.

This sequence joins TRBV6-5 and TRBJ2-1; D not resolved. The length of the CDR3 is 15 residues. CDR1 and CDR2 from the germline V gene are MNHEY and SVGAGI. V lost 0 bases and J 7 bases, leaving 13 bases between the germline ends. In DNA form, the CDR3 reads TGTGCCAGCAGTTACTCGTTTGTTCTGAGTAATGAGCAGTTCTTC. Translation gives CASSYSFVLSNEQFF.

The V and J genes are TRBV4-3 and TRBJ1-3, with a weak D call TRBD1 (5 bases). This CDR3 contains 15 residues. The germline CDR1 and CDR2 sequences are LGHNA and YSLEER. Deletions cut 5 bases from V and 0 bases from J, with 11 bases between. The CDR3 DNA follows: TGCGCCAGCAGCAGCGGGGCTTCCTCTGGAAACACCATATATTTT. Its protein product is CASSSGASSGNTIYF.

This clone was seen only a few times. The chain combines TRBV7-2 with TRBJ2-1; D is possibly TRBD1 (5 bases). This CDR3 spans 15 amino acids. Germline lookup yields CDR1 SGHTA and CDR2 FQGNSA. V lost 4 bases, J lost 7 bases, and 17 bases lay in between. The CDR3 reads CASSSLSRTSNEQFF. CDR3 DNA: TGTGCCAGCAGCTCCCTGAGCAGGACATCTAATGAGCAGTTCTTC.

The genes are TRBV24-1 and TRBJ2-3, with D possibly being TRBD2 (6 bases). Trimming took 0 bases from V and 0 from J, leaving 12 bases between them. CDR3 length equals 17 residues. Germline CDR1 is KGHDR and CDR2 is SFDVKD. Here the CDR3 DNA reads TGTGCCACCAGTGATTTGCCAGCGGGTCTTAGCACAGATACGCAGTATTTT. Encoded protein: CATSDLPAGLSTDTQYF.

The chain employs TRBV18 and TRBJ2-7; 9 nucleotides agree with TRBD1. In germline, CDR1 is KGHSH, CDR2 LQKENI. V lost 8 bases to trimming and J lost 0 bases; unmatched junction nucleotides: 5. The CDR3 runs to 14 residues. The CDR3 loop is CASRGQGYSYEQYF. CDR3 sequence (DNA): TGTGCCAGCCGCGGACAGGGGTACTCCTACGAGCAGTACTTC.

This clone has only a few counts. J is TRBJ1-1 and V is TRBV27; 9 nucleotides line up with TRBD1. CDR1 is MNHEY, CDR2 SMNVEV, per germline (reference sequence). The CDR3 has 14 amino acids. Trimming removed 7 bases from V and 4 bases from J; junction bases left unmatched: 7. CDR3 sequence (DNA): TGTGCCAGCAAGTCACAGGGGGCGGGCACTGAAGCTTTCTTT. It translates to CASKSQGAGTEAFF.

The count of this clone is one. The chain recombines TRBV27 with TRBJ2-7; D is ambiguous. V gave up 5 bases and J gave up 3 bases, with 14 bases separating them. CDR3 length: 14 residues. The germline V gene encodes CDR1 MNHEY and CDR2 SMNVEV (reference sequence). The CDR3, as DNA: TGTGCCAGCAGTCCCCAGACAAATTTCTACGAGCAGTACTTC. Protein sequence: CASSPQTNFYEQYF.

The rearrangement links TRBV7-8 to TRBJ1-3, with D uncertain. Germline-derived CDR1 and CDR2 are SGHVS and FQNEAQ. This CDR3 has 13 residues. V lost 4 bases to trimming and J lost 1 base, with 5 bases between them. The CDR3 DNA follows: TGTGCCAGCAGCTCGGGTTCTGGAAACACCATATATTTT. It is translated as CASSSGSGNTIYF.

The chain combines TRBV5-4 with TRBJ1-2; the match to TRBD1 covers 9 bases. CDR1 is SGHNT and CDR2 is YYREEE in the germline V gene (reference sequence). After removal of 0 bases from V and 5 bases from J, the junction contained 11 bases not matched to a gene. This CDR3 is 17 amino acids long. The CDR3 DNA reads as TGTGCCAGCAGCTTGGGGGGACAGGGAAGATCGGGGTATGGCTACACCTTC. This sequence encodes CASSLGGQGRSGYGYTF.

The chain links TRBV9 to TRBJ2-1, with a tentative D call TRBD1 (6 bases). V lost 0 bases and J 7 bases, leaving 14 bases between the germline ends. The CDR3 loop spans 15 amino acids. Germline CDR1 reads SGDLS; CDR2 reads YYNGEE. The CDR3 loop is CASSVAEGVLNEQFF. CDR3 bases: TGTGCCAGCAGCGTAGCTGAGGGGGTTCTAAATGAGCAGTTCTTC.

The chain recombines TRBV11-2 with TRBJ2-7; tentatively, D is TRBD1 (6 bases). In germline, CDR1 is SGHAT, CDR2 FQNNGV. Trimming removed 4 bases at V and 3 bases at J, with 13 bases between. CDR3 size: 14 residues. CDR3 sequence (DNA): TGTGCCAGCAGCTCCGGGACAACGGGCTACGAGCAGTACTTC. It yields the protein CASSSGTTGYEQYF. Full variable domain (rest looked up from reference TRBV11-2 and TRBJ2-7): EAGVAQSPRYKIIEKRQSVAFWCNPISGHATLYWYQQILGQGPKLLIQFQNNGVVDDSQLPKDRFSAERLKGVDSTLKIQPAKLEDSAVYLCASSSGTTGYEQYFGPGTRLTVT.

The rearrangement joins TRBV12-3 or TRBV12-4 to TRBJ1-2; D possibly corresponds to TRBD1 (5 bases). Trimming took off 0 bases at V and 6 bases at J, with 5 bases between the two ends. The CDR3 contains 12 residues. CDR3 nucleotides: TGTGCCAGCAGTTTAGCAGGGGATGGCTACACCTTC. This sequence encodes CASSLAGDGYTF.

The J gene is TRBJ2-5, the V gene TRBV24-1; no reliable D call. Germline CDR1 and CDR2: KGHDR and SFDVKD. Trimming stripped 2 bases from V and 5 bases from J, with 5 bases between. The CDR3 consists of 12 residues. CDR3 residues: CATSDYRETQYF. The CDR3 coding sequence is TGTGCCACCAGTGATTATCGGGAGACCCAGTACTTC.

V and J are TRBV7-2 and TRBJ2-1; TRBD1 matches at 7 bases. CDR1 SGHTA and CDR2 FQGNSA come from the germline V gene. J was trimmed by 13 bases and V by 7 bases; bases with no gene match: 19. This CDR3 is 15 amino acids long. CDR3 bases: TGTGCCAGCACCTTGACAGGGTATGGGACAGACAATCAGTTCTTC. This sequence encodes CASTLTGYGTDNQFF. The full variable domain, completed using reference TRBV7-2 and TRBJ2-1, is GAGVSQSPSNKVTEKGKDVELRCDPISGHTALYWYRQSLGQGLEFLIYFQGNSAPDKSGLPSDRFSAERTGGSVSTLTIQRTQQEDSAVYLCASTLTGYGTDNQFFGPGTRLTVL.

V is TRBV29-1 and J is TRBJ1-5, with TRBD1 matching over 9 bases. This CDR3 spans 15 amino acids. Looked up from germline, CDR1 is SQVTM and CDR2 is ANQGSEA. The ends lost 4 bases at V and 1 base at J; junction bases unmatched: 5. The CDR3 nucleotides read TGCAGCGTTGCGGCCGGGACAGGGAGCAATCAGCCCCAGCATTTT. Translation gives CSVAAGTGSNQPQHF.

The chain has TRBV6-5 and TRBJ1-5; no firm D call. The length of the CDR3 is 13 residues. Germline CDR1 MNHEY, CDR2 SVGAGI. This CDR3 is CAAGENSNQPQHF. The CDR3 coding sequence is TGTGCTGCGGGCGAAAATAGCAATCAGCCCCAGCATTTT.

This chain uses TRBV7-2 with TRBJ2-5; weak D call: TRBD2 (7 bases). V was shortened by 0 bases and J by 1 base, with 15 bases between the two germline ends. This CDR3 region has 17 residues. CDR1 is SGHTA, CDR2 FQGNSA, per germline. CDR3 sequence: CASSLARGWGLQETQYF. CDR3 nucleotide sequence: TGTGCCAGCAGCTTAGCGCGGGGGTGGGGGCTCCAAGAGACCCAGTACTTC.

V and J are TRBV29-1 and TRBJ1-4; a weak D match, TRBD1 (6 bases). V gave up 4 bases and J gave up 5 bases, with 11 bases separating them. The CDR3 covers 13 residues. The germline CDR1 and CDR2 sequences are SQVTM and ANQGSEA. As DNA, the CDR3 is TGCAGCGTTGTGGTAGGGGGAAATGAAAAACTGTTTTTT. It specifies CSVVVGGNEKLFF. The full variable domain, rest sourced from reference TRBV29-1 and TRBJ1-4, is SAVISQKPSRDICQRGTSLTIQCQVDSQVTMMFWYRQQPGQSLTLIATANQGSEATYESGFVIDKFPISRPNLTFSTLTVSNMSPEDSSIYLCSVVVGGNEKLFFGSGTQLSVL.

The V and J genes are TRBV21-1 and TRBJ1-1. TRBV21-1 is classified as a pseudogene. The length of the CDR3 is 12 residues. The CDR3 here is CASSILSTEAFF. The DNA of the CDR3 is TGTGCCAGCAGCATCCTAAGCACTGAAGCTTTCTTT.

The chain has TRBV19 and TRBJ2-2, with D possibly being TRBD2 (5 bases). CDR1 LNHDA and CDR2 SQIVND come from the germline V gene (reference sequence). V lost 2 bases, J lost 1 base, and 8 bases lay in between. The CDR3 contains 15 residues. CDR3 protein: CASSIFEGNTGELFF. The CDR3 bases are TGTGCCAGTAGTATATTTGAGGGGAACACCGGGGAGCTGTTTTTT. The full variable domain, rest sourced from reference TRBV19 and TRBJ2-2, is DGGITQSPKYLFRKEGQNVTLSCEQNLNHDAMYWYRQDPGQGLRLIYYSQIVNDFQKGDIAEGYSVSREKKESFPLTVTSAQKNPTAFYLCASSIFEGNTGELFFGEGSRLTVL.

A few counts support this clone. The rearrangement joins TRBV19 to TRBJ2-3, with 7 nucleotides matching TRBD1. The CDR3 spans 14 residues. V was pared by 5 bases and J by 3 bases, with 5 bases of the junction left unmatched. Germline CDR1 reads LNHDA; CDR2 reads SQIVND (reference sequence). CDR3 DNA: TGTGCCAGTAGTCCGGACAGGTGGACAGATACGCAGTATTTT. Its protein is CASSPDRWTDTQYF.

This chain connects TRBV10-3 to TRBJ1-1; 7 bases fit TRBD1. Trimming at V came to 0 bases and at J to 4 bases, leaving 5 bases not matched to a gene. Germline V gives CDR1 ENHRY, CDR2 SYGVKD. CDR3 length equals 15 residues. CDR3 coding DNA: TGTGCCATCAGTGAGTCGACAGGGACGCCCACTGAAGCTTTCTTT. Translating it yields CAISESTGTPTEAFF.

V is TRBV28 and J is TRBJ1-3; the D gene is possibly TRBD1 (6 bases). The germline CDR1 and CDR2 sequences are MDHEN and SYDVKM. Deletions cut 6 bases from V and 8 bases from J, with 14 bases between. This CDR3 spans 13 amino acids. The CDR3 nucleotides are TGTGCCAGCAGAACAGGGCTCGCGGACACCATATATTTT. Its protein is CASRTGLADTIYF.

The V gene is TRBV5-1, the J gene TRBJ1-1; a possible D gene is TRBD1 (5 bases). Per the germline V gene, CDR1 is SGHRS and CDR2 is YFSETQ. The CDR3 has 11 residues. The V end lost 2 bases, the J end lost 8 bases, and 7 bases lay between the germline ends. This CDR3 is CASSFGGEAFF. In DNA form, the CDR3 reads TGCGCCAGCAGCTTCGGGGGGGAAGCTTTCTTT.

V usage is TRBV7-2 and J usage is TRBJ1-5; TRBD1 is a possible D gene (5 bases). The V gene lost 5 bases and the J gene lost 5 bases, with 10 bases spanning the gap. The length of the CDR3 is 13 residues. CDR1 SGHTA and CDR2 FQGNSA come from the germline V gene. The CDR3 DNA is TGTGCCAGCAGCCAGGGTTGGGATCAGCCCCAGCATTTT. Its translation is CASSQGWDQPQHF.